In its sample, the clone carrying this T cell receptor beta chain was seen many times. This sample was included in a study of early T cells in non-severe SARS-CoV-2 infection. TCRdb re-derived calls from the 5' RACE reads in MiXCR, one entry per CDR3 protein. The sample lists just over 95,000 distinct CDR3 sequences, 11% occurring once. Germline CDR1 reads SEHNR; CDR2 reads FQNEAQ (reference sequence). The V gene lost 5 bases and the J gene lost 8 bases, with 21 bases spanning the gap. The CDR3 is made up of 16 amino acids. Source material: whole blood. This receptor was taken from an adult who was a healthcare worker with PCR-confirmed SARS-CoV-2 infection or an uninfected control (not recorded which). This chain joins TRBV7-9 and TRBJ1-4; D may be TRBD1 (5 bases). The CDR3 region is CASSPLGGMVEEKLFF. In nucleotides, the CDR3 is TGTGCCAGCAGCCCCCTGGGGGGGATGGTTGAAGAAAAACTGTTTTTT.